One and the same sample provided the 14 T cell receptor beta chains below, sequenced in a study of blood T cells in healthy people across ages. Combining a sample-barcoded 5' primer with a J-beta primer mix, a second PCR ran for roughly 7 to 12 cycles. In TCRdb, the 5' RACE reads were re-called with MiXCR into one record per CDR3 protein. The sample includes more than 1,400,000 distinct CDR3 sequences, around 39% of them seen just once. Sequenced material: blood. The origin of the receptors is a woman aged 18-29 years in good health.

V is TRBV20-1 and J is TRBJ1-1; no clear D gene. From germline, CDR1 is DFQATT and CDR2 SNEGSKA (reference sequence). The CDR3 extends over 13 amino acids. Trimming left V 3 bases short and J 4 bases short, with 12 bases between. CDR3 protein: CSASKGGSTEAFF. The CDR3 coding sequence is TGCAGTGCTAGTAAGGGAGGGAGCACTGAAGCTTTCTTT.

The rearrangement uses TRBV6-1 and TRBJ2-7, with 7 bases fitting TRBD1. The CDR3 extends over 14 amino acids. The V segment lost 6 bases and the J segment 0 bases; nucleotides outside the gene matches: 5. Germline values: CDR1 MNHNS, CDR2 SASEGT. For the CDR3, the DNA is TGTGCCAGCAGAGGGGGCCTTAGCTCCTACGAGCAGTACTTC. It codes for CASRGGLSSYEQYF.

The genes are TRBV21-1 and TRBJ2-1. TRBV21-1 is a known pseudogene. This CDR3 is built from 11 residues. The chain's CDR3 is CASSKRLEQFF. The CDR3 coding sequence is TGTGCCAGCAGCAAAAGGCTTGAGCAGTTCTTC.

The rearrangement links TRBV14 to TRBJ2-1; no clear D. V was pared by 3 bases and J by 0 bases, with 12 bases between. Germline V lookup: CDR1 SGHDN, CDR2 FVKESK. This CDR3 has 16 amino acids. DNA for the CDR3: TGTGCCAGCAGCCATCCTACGCCAAGCTCCTACAATGAGCAGTTCTTC. This translates into CASSHPTPSSYNEQFF.

The rearrangement uses TRBV2 and TRBJ1-1; D unresolved. V lost 3 bases to trimming and J lost 5 bases, with 25 bases between them. Germline V gene data show CDR1 as SNHLY and CDR2 as FYNNEI. There are 18 residues in the CDR3. The CDR3 sequence is CASSDRLGKGASQTEAFF. The CDR3 DNA is TGTGCCAGCAGTGATAGGTTGGGAAAGGGAGCTAGCCAAACTGAAGCTTTCTTT.

This clonotype was detected a few times. The chain employs TRBV5-1 and TRBJ2-5, with 12 bases identical to TRBD1. Matching the DNA end better, TRBJ2-7 makes the J call doubtful. The CDR3 spans 16 residues. Germline loops: CDR1 SGHRS, CDR2 YFSETQ. For the CDR3, the DNA is TGCGCCAGCAGCTCTTCCGGGACAGGGGGCCCCTACGAGCAGTACTTC. Translation gives CASSSSGTGGPYEQYF.

The chain uses TRBV5-6 and TRBJ2-7; TRBD1 might be the D (6 bases). V shed 3 bases and J shed 2 bases, with 9 bases lying between them. Germline V gene sequence: CDR1 SGHDT, CDR2 YYEEEE. CDR3 length equals 13 residues. The DNA of the CDR3 is TGTGCCAGCAGCTACAGGGCGGCCTACGAGCAGTACTTC. It translates to CASSYRAAYEQYF.

This clonotype was counted only a few times. This rearrangement joins TRBV29-1 to TRBJ1-4; no reliable D call. Trimming shortened V by 0 bases and J by 5 bases, and 7 bases separated the two germline ends. The CDR3 length is 13 residues. Germline-derived CDR1 and CDR2 are SQVTM and ANQGSEA. CDR3 amino acids: CSVEDKKNEKLFF. The CDR3 DNA reads as TGCAGCGTTGAAGACAAGAAAAATGAAAAACTGTTTTTT.

The chain links TRBV5-4 to TRBJ1-2; D call uncertain. This CDR3 contains 20 residues. The germline CDR1 and CDR2 sequences are SGHNT and YYREEE (reference sequence). V was clipped by 3 bases and J by 4 bases, with 31 bases between them. The CDR3 nucleotides read TGTGCCAGCAGCTCGTCTGGAGGAAGGCATCTCGGTGTCGGCATCTATGGCTACACCTTC. Amino acids: CASSSSGGRHLGVGIYGYTF.

J is TRBJ2-1 and V is TRBV6-6; tentatively, D is TRBD1 (6 bases). The J call could be wrong; TRBJ2-7 is a better fit for the DNA end. This CDR3 region has 15 residues. The germline V gene encodes CDR1 MNHNY and CDR2 SVGAGI (reference sequence). CDR3 residues: CASSNTGSSYNEQYF. CDR3 DNA sequence: TGTGCCAGCAGTAACACAGGGAGCTCCTACAATGAGCAGTACTTC.

This clonotype was detected only a few times. The V and J genes are TRBV7-2 and TRBJ2-1; 11 bases fit TRBD2. In germline, CDR1 is SGHTA, CDR2 FQGNSA. V trimming: 5 bases; J trimming: 6 bases; junction bases outside the gene matches: 15. This CDR3 is built from 18 residues. CDR3 sequence reads: CASSPSRVSGRAGNEQFF. DNA of the CDR3: TGTGCCAGCAGCCCCTCTCGGGTTAGCGGGAGGGCTGGCAATGAGCAGTTCTTC.

This clonotype was found a few times. The rearrangement uses TRBV12-3 or TRBV12-4 and TRBJ2-7, with no clear D. The CDR3 loop spans 14 amino acids. The V end was cut by 3 bases, the J end by 0 bases, with 9 bases between. In DNA form, the CDR3 reads TGTGCCAGCAGTTTTGAGGACGGCTCCTACGAGCAGTACTTC. Translation gives CASSFEDGSYEQYF.

This clonotype was seen a handful of times. This chain uses TRBV2 with TRBJ2-7; D is tentatively TRBD1 or TRBD2 (5 bases each). Germline loops: CDR1 SNHLY, CDR2 FYNNEI. There are 13 residues in the CDR3. Trimming cost V 7 bases and J 2 bases, with 12 bases left between them. The CDR3 loop reads CASTLRDPYEQYF. The CDR3 coding sequence is TGTGCCAGCACCCTCCGGGACCCCTACGAGCAGTACTTC.

The chain employs TRBV20-1 and TRBJ2-1, with D possibly being TRBD2 (5 bases). CDR1 and CDR2 from the germline V gene are DFQATT and SNEGSKA (reference sequence). The CDR3 consists of 16 residues. Trimming pared 5 bases from V and 4 bases from J, leaving 21 bases between. The CDR3 is CSALPRRAMLYNEQFF. In nucleotides, the CDR3 is TGCAGTGCTCTTCCCAGGCGGGCTATGCTATACAATGAGCAGTTCTTC.